This T cell receptor beta chain was observed in a study of blood T cell repertoires in COVID-19. Study details: Samples representing acute and convalescent COVID-19 were sourced from the United States, Italy and Spain. T cells, B-cell-depleted T cells, or PBMCs provided the cDNA or gDNA that served as material.

Deletions cut 5 bases from V and 3 bases from J, with 14 bases between. The germline CDR1 and CDR2 sequences are SEHNR and FQNEAQ (reference sequence). There are 14 residues in the CDR3. Here immunoSEQ multiplex PCR was the method, and the copy in TCRdb shows in-frame clones only, minus some. The sample lists 130,000 or so clones, approximately 80% occurring once. The chain uses TRBV7-9 and TRBJ2-7; possible D gene TRBD2, 6 bases. Sequencing was performed on peripheral blood. The sequence derives from a woman aged 55-69 years with acute or convalescent COVID-19. The CDR3 DNA reads TGTGCCAGCAGCCCCCCGGGGGATAACTACGAGCAGTACTTC. Protein sequence: CASSPPGDNYEQYF.